The rows below give T cell receptor beta chains drawn from one sample of a study of blood T cell repertoires in COVID-19. Clones were sequenced by immunoSEQ multiplex PCR, and TCRdb holds only the in-frame ones, with some missing. There are about 210,000 clones in the sample; 83% occur only once, and under 3% lies in the top ten. Sequencing input: peripheral blood. The source of these receptors is a woman aged 35 to 49 with active or convalescent COVID-19. Both conserved end residues are part of each CDR3. Fields, in order: J gene, clone size, V gene, D gene, CDR3 protein, CDR3 DNA. The D gene is left open where the match is weak. The listing skips clone size in some rows; elsewhere it reads once, few, many or a size class.

J gene: TRBJ1-1; clone size: .; V gene: TRBV4-2; D gene: .; CDR3 protein: CASSQDTGGVTEAFF; CDR3 DNA: TGTGCCAGCAGCCAAGATACGGGGGGCGTCACTGAAGCTTTCTTT
J gene: TRBJ1-3; clone size: few; V gene: TRBV7-8; D gene: .; CDR3 protein: CASSLGGPGAGNTIYF; CDR3 DNA: TGTGCCAGCAGCTTAGGGGGACCGGGGGCTGGAAACACCATATATTTT
J gene: TRBJ2-2; clone size: .; V gene: TRBV5-1; D gene: .; CDR3 protein: CASSFSATQGLGTGELFF; CDR3 DNA: TGCGCCAGCAGCTTTAGCGCCACCCAGGGGTTGGGTACCGGGGAGCTGTTTTTT
J gene: TRBJ2-2; clone size: .; V gene: TRBV12-5; D gene: .; CDR3 protein: CASARGAVTTGELFF; CDR3 DNA: TGTGCTAGTGCCCGGGGGGCAGTTACTACCGGGGAGCTGTTTTTT
J gene: TRBJ1-5; clone size: .; V gene: TRBV4-1; D gene: .; CDR3 protein: CASSQAGNQPQHF; CDR3 DNA: TGCGCCAGCAGCCAAGCAGGCAATCAGCCCCAGCATTTT
J gene: TRBJ1-4; clone size: .; V gene: TRBV12-5; D gene: .; CDR3 protein: CASGHAGVEKLFF; CDR3 DNA: TGTGCTAGTGGCCATGCAGGGGTTGAAAAACTGTTTTTT
J gene: TRBJ1-1; clone size: .; V gene: TRBV5-1; D gene: .; CDR3 protein: CASSLDRLNTEAFF; CDR3 DNA: TGCGCCAGCAGCTTGGACAGATTGAACACTGAAGCTTTCTTT
J gene: TRBJ1-2; clone size: .; V gene: TRBV28; D gene: .; CDR3 protein: CASSVVAGNYGYTF; CDR3 DNA: TGTGCCAGCAGTGTGGTTGCAGGCAACTATGGCTACACCTTC
J gene: TRBJ2-3; clone size: .; V gene: TRBV28; D gene: .; CDR3 protein: CASSPGTLSTDTQYF; CDR3 DNA: TGTGCCAGCAGTCCCGGGACTCTAAGCACAGATACGCAGTATTTT
J gene: TRBJ2-3; clone size: .; V gene: TRBV7-2; D gene: .; CDR3 protein: CASSLAFNGPPPSTDTQYF; CDR3 DNA: TGTGCCAGCAGCTTAGCGTTCAATGGCCCTCCGCCGTCCACAGATACGCAGTATTTT
J gene: TRBJ2-6; clone size: .; V gene: TRBV5-4; D gene: TRBD2; CDR3 protein: CASSVGGTGANVLTF; CDR3 DNA: TGTGCCAGCAGCGTCGGGGGGACTGGGGCCAACGTCCTGACTTTC
J gene: TRBJ1-2; clone size: .; V gene: TRBV6-6; D gene: .; CDR3 protein: CASSDKSEPNYGYTF; CDR3 DNA: TGTGCCAGCAGTGACAAATCAGAACCTAACTATGGCTACACCTTC
J gene: TRBJ1-2; clone size: few; V gene: TRBV12-3/TRBV12-4; D gene: .; CDR3 protein: CASSRGGGYTF; CDR3 DNA: TGTGCCAGCAGCCGGGGGGGCGGCTACACCTTC
J gene: TRBJ1-2; clone size: .; V gene: TRBV6-6; D gene: .; CDR3 protein: CASSYPPDREAGYTF; CDR3 DNA: TGTGCCAGCAGTTACCCCCCTGACCGGGAAGCTGGCTACACCTTC
J gene: TRBJ1-1; clone size: few; V gene: TRBV7-9; D gene: .; CDR3 protein: CASSLAYGTEAFF; CDR3 DNA: TGTGCCAGCAGCTTAGCATACGGGACTGAAGCTTTCTTT
J gene: TRBJ2-7; clone size: .; V gene: TRBV4-2; D gene: TRBD2; CDR3 protein: CASSQDSLASGILEQYF; CDR3 DNA: TGTGCCAGCAGCCAAGATTCGTTGGCTAGCGGGATTCTCGAGCAGTACTTC
J gene: TRBJ1-4; clone size: .; V gene: TRBV19; D gene: TRBD1; CDR3 protein: CASSNRGTARNEKLFF; CDR3 DNA: TGTGCCAGTAGTAACCGGGGGACAGCCCGTAATGAAAAACTGTTTTTT
J gene: TRBJ1-3; clone size: .; V gene: TRBV29-1; D gene: .; CDR3 protein: CSVETGLGNTIYF; CDR3 DNA: TGCAGCGTTGAAACAGGGTTAGGAAACACCATATATTTT
J gene: TRBJ1-3; clone size: .; V gene: TRBV6-1; D gene: .; CDR3 protein: CASSEIQGFVFRNTIYF; CDR3 DNA: TGTGCCAGCAGTGAAATCCAGGGCTTTGTTTTTAGAAACACCATATATTTT
J gene: TRBJ2-7; clone size: .; V gene: TRBV6-5; D gene: TRBD2; CDR3 protein: CASSYSVLAGVYEQYF; CDR3 DNA: TGTGCCAGCAGTTACTCGGTACTAGCGGGAGTGTACGAGCAGTACTTC
J gene: TRBJ2-1; clone size: once; V gene: TRBV24-1; D gene: TRBD1; CDR3 protein: CATSDQGALTSSYNEQFF; CDR3 DNA: TGTGCCACCAGTGACCAGGGGGCCCTGACCAGCTCCTACAATGAGCAGTTCTTC
J gene: TRBJ2-1; clone size: .; V gene: TRBV2; D gene: .; CDR3 protein: CASSEALGGRQFF; CDR3 DNA: TGTGCCAGCAGTGAAGCGCTTGGGGGGAGGCAGTTCTTC
J gene: TRBJ1-5; clone size: .; V gene: TRBV5-8; D gene: .; CDR3 protein: CASSQGGGNQPQHF; CDR3 DNA: TGTGCCAGCAGCCAGGGCGGGGGCAATCAGCCCCAGCATTTT
J gene: TRBJ1-1; clone size: few; V gene: TRBV7-2; D gene: TRBD1; CDR3 protein: CASSGNRGMGEAFF; CDR3 DNA: TGTGCCAGCAGCGGGAACAGGGGGATGGGTGAAGCTTTCTTT
J gene: TRBJ1-2; clone size: .; V gene: TRBV5-6; D gene: .; CDR3 protein: CASSLSGGSYGYTF; CDR3 DNA: TGTGCCAGCAGCTTGTCGGGGGGCAGCTATGGCTACACCTTC
J gene: TRBJ2-1; clone size: .; V gene: TRBV11-2; D gene: .; CDR3 protein: CASSLGGTRSYNEQFF; CDR3 DNA: TGTGCCAGCAGCTTAGGCGGGACGCGCTCCTACAATGAGCAGTTCTTC
J gene: TRBJ1-5; clone size: .; V gene: TRBV19; D gene: .; CDR3 protein: CASDFGVGGQPQHF; CDR3 DNA: TGTGCCAGCGACTTCGGGGTAGGGGGTCAGCCCCAGCATTTT
J gene: TRBJ1-3; clone size: .; V gene: TRBV7-9; D gene: TRBD1; CDR3 protein: CASSSSTGTRGNTIYF; CDR3 DNA: TGTGCCAGCAGCTCCTCGACAGGGACGCGTGGAAACACCATATATTTT
J gene: TRBJ2-1; clone size: .; V gene: TRBV7-8; D gene: .; CDR3 protein: CASSLSAGSYNEQFF; CDR3 DNA: TGTGCCAGCAGCTTATCGGCGGGATCCTACAATGAGCAGTTCTTC
J gene: TRBJ2-5; clone size: .; V gene: TRBV5-1; D gene: .; CDR3 protein: CASSFGAGPETQYF; CDR3 DNA: TGCGCCAGCAGCTTTGGTGCGGGGCCGGAGACCCAGTACTTC
J gene: TRBJ2-7; clone size: .; V gene: TRBV27; D gene: TRBD2; CDR3 protein: CASSRGGELSYEQYF; CDR3 DNA: TGTGCCAGCAGTCGCGGGGGGGAACTCTCCTACGAGCAGTACTTC
J gene: TRBJ1-2; clone size: .; V gene: TRBV7-9; D gene: TRBD1; CDR3 protein: CASSLASTGVGYTF; CDR3 DNA: TGTGCCAGCAGCTTAGCGTCGACAGGGGTGGGCTACACCTTC
J gene: TRBJ2-2; clone size: .; V gene: TRBV5-1; D gene: TRBD2; CDR3 protein: CASSPSYGRSGTGELFF; CDR3 DNA: TGCGCCAGCAGCCCTTCCTACGGGAGGTCGGGCACCGGGGAGCTGTTTTTT
J gene: TRBJ2-7; clone size: few; V gene: TRBV3-1/TRBV3-2; D gene: .; CDR3 protein: CASTRGAGALDEQYF; CDR3 DNA: TGTGCCAGCACCAGAGGTGCAGGGGCCCTGGACGAGCAGTACTTC
J gene: TRBJ2-4; clone size: once; V gene: TRBV5-6; D gene: TRBD1; CDR3 protein: CASSSGGGTGNIQYF; CDR3 DNA: TGTGCCAGCAGCTCAGGTGGCGGGACAGGAAACATTCAGTACTTC
J gene: TRBJ2-7; clone size: few; V gene: TRBV11-2; D gene: .; CDR3 protein: CASSLGRLLSSYEQYF; CDR3 DNA: TGTGCCAGCAGCTTAGGCCGCTTGTTGAGCTCCTACGAGCAGTACTTC
J gene: TRBJ2-7; clone size: .; V gene: TRBV27; D gene: TRBD1; CDR3 protein: CASRDRALGEQYF; CDR3 DNA: TGTGCCAGCAGGGACAGGGCCCTGGGCGAGCAGTACTTC
J gene: TRBJ1-1; clone size: .; V gene: TRBV11-3; D gene: .; CDR3 protein: CASSPFRQPEAFF; CDR3 DNA: TGTGCCAGCAGCCCTTTCCGACAGCCTGAAGCTTTCTTT
J gene: TRBJ1-2; clone size: few; V gene: TRBV5-1; D gene: .; CDR3 protein: CASSAGGANYGYTF; CDR3 DNA: TGCGCCAGCAGCGCCGGGGGGGCTAACTATGGCTACACCTTC
J gene: TRBJ1-5; clone size: .; V gene: TRBV7-9; D gene: TRBD1; CDR3 protein: CASSFGTGGQPQHF; CDR3 DNA: TGTGCCAGCAGCTTCGGGACAGGGGGTCAGCCCCAGCATTTT
J gene: TRBJ2-5; clone size: .; V gene: TRBV11-2; D gene: TRBD2; CDR3 protein: CASSLDPAGGVETQYF; CDR3 DNA: TGTGCCAGCAGCTTAGATCCAGCGGGGGGCGTGGAGACCCAGTACTTC
J gene: TRBJ2-1; clone size: .; V gene: TRBV5-4; D gene: TRBD2; CDR3 protein: CASSLKTGGTHNEQFF; CDR3 DNA: TGTGCCAGCAGCTTGAAGACGGGGGGGACTCACAATGAGCAGTTCTTC
J gene: TRBJ1-2; clone size: .; V gene: TRBV5-8; D gene: .; CDR3 protein: CASRDNYGYTF; CDR3 DNA: TGTGCCAGCCGAGATAACTATGGCTACACCTTC
J gene: TRBJ1-5; clone size: once; V gene: TRBV5-7; D gene: .; CDR3 protein: CASSFNSAPNQPQHF; CDR3 DNA: TGTGCCAGCAGCTTCAACAGTGCCCCGAATCAGCCCCAGCATTTT
J gene: TRBJ2-3; clone size: .; V gene: TRBV2; D gene: TRBD2; CDR3 protein: CASRGLGLAADTQYF; CDR3 DNA: TGTGCCAGCAGGGGCTTGGGACTAGCGGCGGATACGCAGTATTTT